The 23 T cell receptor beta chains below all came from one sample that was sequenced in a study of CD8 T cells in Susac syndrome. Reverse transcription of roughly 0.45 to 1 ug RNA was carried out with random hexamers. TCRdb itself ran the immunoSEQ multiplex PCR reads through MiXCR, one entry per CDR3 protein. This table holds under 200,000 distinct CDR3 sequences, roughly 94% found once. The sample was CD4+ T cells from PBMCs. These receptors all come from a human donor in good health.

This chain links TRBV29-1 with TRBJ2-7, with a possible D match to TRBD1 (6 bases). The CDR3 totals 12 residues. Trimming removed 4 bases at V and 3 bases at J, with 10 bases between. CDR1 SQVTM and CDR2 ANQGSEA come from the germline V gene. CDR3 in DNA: TGCAGCGTTGTCCTGGACAGCTACGAGCAGTACGTC. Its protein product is CSVVLDSYEQYV.

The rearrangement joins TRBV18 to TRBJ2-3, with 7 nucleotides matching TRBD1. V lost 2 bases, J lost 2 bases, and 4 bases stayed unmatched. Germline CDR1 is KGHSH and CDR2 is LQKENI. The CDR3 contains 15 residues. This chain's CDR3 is CASSPVGQSTDTQYF. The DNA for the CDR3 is TGTGCCAGCTCACCAGTGGGACAGTCCACAGATACGCAGTATTTT.

Here the CDR3 reads CASSFSSVVGETQYF. In nucleotides, the CDR3 is TGTGCCAGCAGCTTTAGCTCGGTGGTGGGAGAGACCCAGTACTTC. This chain joins TRBV7-8 and TRBJ2-5; D not resolved. Trimming shortened V by 3 bases and J by 4 bases, and 15 bases separated the two germline ends. The CDR3 runs to 15 residues. Per the germline V gene, CDR1 is SGHVS and CDR2 is FQNEAQ. Together with reference TRBV7-8 and TRBJ2-5, the CDR3 gives the full variable domain: GAGVSQSPRYKVAKRGQDVALRCDPISGHVSLFWYQQALGQGPEFLTYFQNEAQLDKSGLPSDRFFAERPEGSVSTLKIQRTQQEDSAVYLCASSFSSVVGETQYFGPGTRLLVL.

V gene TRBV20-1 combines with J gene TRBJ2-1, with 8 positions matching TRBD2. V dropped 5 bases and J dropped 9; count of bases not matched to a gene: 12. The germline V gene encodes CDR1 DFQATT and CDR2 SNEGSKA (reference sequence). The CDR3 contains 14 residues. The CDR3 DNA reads TGCAGTGCTCCTTCATTAGCGGGGCTTGGTGAGCAGTTCTTC. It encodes CSAPSLAGLGEQFF.

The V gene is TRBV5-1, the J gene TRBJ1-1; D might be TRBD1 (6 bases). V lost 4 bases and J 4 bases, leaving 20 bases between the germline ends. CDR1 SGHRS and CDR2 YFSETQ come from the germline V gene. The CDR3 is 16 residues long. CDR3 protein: CASSLGDIAGTTEAFF. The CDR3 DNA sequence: TGCGCCAGCAGCCTGGGGGACATAGCTGGGACCACTGAAGCTTTCTTT.

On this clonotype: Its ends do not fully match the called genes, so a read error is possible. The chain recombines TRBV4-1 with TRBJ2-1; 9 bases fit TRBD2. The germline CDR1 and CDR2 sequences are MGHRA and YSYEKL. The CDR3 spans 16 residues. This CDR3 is CASSQVSGAGGFEQFF. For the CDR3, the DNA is TGTGCCAGCAGCCAAGTTTCGGGAGCGGGAGGTTTTGAGCAGTTCTTC.

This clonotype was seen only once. The CDR3 spells CSARGTVFSGANVLTF. CDR3 DNA: TGCAGTGCTAGGGGGACAGTCTTTTCTGGGGCCAACGTCCTGACTTTC. The chain recombines TRBV20-1 with TRBJ2-6; 7 bases match TRBD1. The CDR3 has 16 residues. V lost 3 bases and J lost 1; bases outside the gene matches: 6. CDR1 is DFQATT and CDR2 is SNEGSKA in the germline V gene (reference sequence).

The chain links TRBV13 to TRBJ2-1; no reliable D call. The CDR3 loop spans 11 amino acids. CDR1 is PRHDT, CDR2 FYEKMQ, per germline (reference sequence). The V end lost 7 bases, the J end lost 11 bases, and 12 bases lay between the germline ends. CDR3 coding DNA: TGTGCCAGCAAATGGCAGGTTAAGCAGTTCTTC. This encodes CASKWQVKQFF.

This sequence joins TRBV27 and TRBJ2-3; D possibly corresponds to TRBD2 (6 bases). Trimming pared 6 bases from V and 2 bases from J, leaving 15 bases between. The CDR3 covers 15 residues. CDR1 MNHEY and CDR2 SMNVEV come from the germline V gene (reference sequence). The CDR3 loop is CASRSSGTLTDTQYF. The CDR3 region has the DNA TGTGCCAGCAGGTCTTCCGGGACTCTCACAGATACGCAGTATTTT.

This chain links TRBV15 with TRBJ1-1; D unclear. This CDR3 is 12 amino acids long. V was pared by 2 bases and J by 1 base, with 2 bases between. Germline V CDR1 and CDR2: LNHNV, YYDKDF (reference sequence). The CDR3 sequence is CATSRRNTEAFF. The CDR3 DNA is TGTGCCACCAGCAGACGGAACACTGAAGCTTTCTTT.

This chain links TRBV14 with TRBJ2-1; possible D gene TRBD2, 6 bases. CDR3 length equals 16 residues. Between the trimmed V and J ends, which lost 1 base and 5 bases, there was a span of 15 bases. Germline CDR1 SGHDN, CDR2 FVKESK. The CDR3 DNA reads TGTGCCAGCAGCCAAGTGGTGGGACTGATGAACAATGAGCAGTTCTTC. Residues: CASSQVVGLMNNEQFF.

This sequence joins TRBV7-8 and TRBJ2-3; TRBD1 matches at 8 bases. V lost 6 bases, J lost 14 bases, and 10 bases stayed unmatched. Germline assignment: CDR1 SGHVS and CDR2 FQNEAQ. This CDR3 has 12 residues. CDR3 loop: CASSHTGGPSYF. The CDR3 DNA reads TGTGCCAGCAGTCACACAGGGGGGCCGTCGTATTTT.

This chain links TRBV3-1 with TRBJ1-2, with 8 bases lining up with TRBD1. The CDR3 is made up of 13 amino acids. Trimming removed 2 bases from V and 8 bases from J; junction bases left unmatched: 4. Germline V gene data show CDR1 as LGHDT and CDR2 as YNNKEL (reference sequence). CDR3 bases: TGTGCCAGCAGCCAACAGGGGGCAGGAGGCTACACCTTC. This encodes CASSQQGAGGYTF.

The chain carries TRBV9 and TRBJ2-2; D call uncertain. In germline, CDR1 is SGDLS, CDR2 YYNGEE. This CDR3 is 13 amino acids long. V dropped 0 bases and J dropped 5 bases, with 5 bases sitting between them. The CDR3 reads CASSVDLTGELFF. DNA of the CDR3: TGTGCCAGCAGCGTAGATCTGACCGGGGAGCTGTTTTTT.

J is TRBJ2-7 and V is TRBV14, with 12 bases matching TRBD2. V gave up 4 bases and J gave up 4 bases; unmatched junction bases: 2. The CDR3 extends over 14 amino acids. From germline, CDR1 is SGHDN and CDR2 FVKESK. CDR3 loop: CASSRGLAGYEQYV. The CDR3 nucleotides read TGTGCCAGCAGCCGAGGACTAGCGGGATACGAGCAGTACGTC.

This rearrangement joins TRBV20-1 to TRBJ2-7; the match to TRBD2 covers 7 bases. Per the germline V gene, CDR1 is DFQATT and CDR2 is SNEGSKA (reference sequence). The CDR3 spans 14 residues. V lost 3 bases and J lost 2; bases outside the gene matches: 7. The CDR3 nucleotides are TGCAGTGCTAGGGAAGCGGGGCAAGCCTACGAGCAGTACGTC. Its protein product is CSAREAGQAYEQYV.

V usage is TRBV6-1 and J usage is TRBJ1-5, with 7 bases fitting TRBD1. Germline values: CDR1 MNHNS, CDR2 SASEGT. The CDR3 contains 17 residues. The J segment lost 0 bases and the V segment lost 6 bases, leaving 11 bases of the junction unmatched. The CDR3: CASSRSTGENSNQPQHF. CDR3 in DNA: TGTGCCAGCAGCCGCAGCACAGGGGAAAATAGCAATCAGCCCCAGCATTTT.

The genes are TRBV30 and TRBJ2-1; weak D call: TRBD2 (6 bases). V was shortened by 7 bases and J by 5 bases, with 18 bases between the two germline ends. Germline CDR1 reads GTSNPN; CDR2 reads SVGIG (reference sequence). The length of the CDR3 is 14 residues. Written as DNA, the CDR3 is TGTGCCTCCGCGGGGCAGCTATCGGACAATGAGCAGTTCTTC. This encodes CASAGQLSDNEQFF.

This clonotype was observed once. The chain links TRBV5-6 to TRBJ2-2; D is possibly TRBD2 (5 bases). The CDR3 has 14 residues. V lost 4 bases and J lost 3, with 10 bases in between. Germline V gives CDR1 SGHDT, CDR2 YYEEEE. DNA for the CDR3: TGTGCCAGCAGCGGCCTGCGGGACACCGGGGAGCTGTTTTTT. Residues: CASSGLRDTGELFF.

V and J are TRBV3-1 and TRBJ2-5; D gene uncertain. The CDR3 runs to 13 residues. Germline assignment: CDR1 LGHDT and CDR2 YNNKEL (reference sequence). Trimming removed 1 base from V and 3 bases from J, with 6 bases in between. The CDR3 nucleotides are TGTGCCAGCAGCCAAGGGGCGAAAGAGACCCAGTACTTC. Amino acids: CASSQGAKETQYF.

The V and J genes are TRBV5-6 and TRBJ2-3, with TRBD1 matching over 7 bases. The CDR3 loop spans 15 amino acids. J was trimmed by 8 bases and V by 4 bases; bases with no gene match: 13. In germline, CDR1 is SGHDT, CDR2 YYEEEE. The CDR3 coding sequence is TGTGCCAGCAGCCACAGGGGCACGGACTTGGCTACGCAGTATTTT. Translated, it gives CASSHRGTDLATQYF.

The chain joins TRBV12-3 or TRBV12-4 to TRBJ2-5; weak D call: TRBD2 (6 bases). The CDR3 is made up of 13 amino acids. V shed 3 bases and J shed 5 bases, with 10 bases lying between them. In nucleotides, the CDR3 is TGTGCCAGCAGTTTCGGAGGGTATGAGACCCAGTACTTC. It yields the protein CASSFGGYETQYF.

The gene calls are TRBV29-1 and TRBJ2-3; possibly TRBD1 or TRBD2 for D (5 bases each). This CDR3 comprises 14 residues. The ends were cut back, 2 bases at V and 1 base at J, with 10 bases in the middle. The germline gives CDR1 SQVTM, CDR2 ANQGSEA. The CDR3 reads CSVERGVGTDTQYF. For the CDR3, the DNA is TGCAGCGTTGAAAGAGGGGTGGGCACAGATACGCAGTATTTT.